The present T cell receptor (beta chain) was sequenced within a study of vaccination effects on CD4 cells after COVID-19. Data came from immunoSEQ multiplex PCR; TCRdb stores just in-frame clones and leaves some out. The data contain tens of thousands of clones, more than 60% of them singletons. In this sample, this clone turned up a few times. The target antigen is unknown. Antigen-specific CD4+ T cell clonotypes were called by their expansion after viral peptide-pool culture in ViraFEST. The culture ran for around nine days before CD4+ T cells were isolated. Nucleocapsid antibodies were negative in the vaccine recipients, who had never had SARS-CoV-2 infection. This CDR3 spans 15 amino acids. Looked up from germline, CDR1 is KGHSH and CDR2 is LQKENI. Trimming removed 1 base from V and 3 bases from J; junction bases left unmatched: 4.

The clonotype was recovered from a human donor who received a COVID-19 vaccine. Sequences were derived from CD4+ T cells from PBMCs cultured with SARS-CoV-2 spike peptides, sampled before COVID-19 vaccination. V and J are TRBV18 and TRBJ1-1; 8 positions agree with TRBD1. This CDR3 is CASSPRQGLDTEAFF. The CDR3 bases are TGTGCCAGCTCACCACGACAGGGGTTGGACACTGAAGCTTTCTTT.